This is a list of T cell receptor beta chains from one sample in a study of blood T cell repertoires in COVID-19. The assay was immunoSEQ multiplex PCR, and TCRdb's table has in-frame clones only and misses some. The profile covers 170,000 or so clones, with approximately 81% appearing a single time and roughly an eighth taken by the ten largest. The sequenced material came from peripheral blood. Receptor source: a man aged 18 to 30 with active or convalescent COVID-19. CDR3s include the opening cysteine and the closing phenylalanine or tryptophan. Fields, in order: D gene, CDR3 length, clone size, V gene, J gene, CDR3 protein, CDR3 DNA. A D gene is named only where the DNA matches it firmly. Not all rows give a size; the values are once, few, many and, for expanded clones, a class.

>.|13|.|TRBV5-4|TRBJ1-2
CASSSTSDYGYTF
TGTGCCAGCAGCTCCACCTCGGACTATGGCTACACCTTC
>.|16|.|TRBV6-1|TRBJ2-5
CASSENYQGGVETQYF
TGTGCCAGCAGTGAAAATTACCAGGGCGGGGTAGAGACCCAGTACTTC
>.|14|.|TRBV5-4|TRBJ2-3
CASSLRRVLDTQYF
TGTGCCAGCAGCTTGCGCAGGGTGTTAGATACGCAGTATTTT
>.|17|few|TRBV6-2/TRBV6-3|TRBJ1-5
CASSYSGARMSNQPQHF
TGTGCCAGCAGTTACTCGGGAGCCAGGATGAGCAATCAGCCCCAGCATTTT
>TRBD2|15|.|TRBV7-3|TRBJ2-3
CASSRGESLGDTQYF
TGTGCCAGCAGCCGGGGGGAGTCTCTGGGAGATACGCAGTATTTT
>.|14|.|TRBV13|TRBJ1-6
CASSRGGRNSPLHF
TGTGCCAGCAGCCGCGGGGGCCGTAATTCACCCCTCCACTTT
>.|16|.|TRBV4-1|TRBJ1-4
CASSHDRQRGNEKLFF
TGCGCCAGCAGCCATGATAGACAGAGAGGAAATGAAAAACTGTTTTTT
>TRBD1|16|.|TRBV7-8|TRBJ2-7
CASSLSSGQELYEQYF
TGTGCCAGCAGCTTAAGTTCCGGACAGGAGCTCTACGAGCAGTACTTC
>TRBD2|14|.|TRBV19|TRBJ2-7
CASSTAGGSYEQYF
TGTGCCAGTAGTACAGCGGGGGGCTCCTACGAGCAGTACTTC
>TRBD1|15|.|TRBV5-6|TRBJ2-1
CASSLLSGGESEQFF
TGTGCCAGCAGCTTGTTGTCAGGGGGTGAGAGTGAGCAGTTCTTC
>.|14|.|TRBV5-5|TRBJ2-2
CASRGTDNTGELFF
TGTGCCAGCCGGGGGACAGACAACACCGGGGAGCTGTTTTTT
>TRBD2|18|.|TRBV7-2|TRBJ2-5
CASSIEGSGGGNFQTQYF
TGTGCCAGCAGCATAGAGGGTAGCGGGGGAGGTAATTTTCAGACCCAGTACTTC
>TRBD1|24|.|TRBV18|TRBJ1-4
CASSPILSHWDRGPTSHTNEKLFF
TGTGCCAGCTCACCAATCCTATCTCATTGGGACAGGGGCCCAACATCGCACACTAATGAAAAACTGTTTTTT
>.|13|.|TRBV6-5|TRBJ1-2
CASSYIGRDGYTF
TGTGCCAGCAGTTACATTGGCAGGGATGGCTACACCTTC
>TRBD1|18|few|TRBV10-2|TRBJ1-6
CASSESIETGGGFSPLHF
TGCGCCAGCAGTGAGTCGATTGAGACAGGGGGCGGATTTTCACCCCTCCACTTT
>TRBD1|15|.|TRBV5-1|TRBJ2-7
CASSYLPGQGSEQYF
TGCGCCAGCAGCTACTTACCGGGACAGGGGAGCGAGCAGTACTTC
>TRBD2|14|few|TRBV7-2|TRBJ2-7
CASSWTSGSYEQYF
TGTGCCAGCAGCTGGACTAGCGGGAGCTACGAGCAGTACTTC
>TRBD1|20|.|TRBV19|TRBJ1-5
CASSIGGRGHLFNSNQPQHF
TGTGCCAGTAGTATAGGTGGCAGGGGGCACCTATTCAATAGCAATCAGCCCCAGCATTTT
>TRBD2|12|.|TRBV3-1/TRBV3-2|TRBJ2-1
CASSHLTSGEFF
TGTGCCAGCAGCCATTTGACTAGCGGGGAGTTCTTC
>.|14|.|TRBV5-4|TRBJ2-1
CASSWGGLINEQFF
TGTGCCAGCAGCTGGGGGGGCCTAATCAATGAGCAGTTCTTC
>.|21|.|TRBV21-1|TRBJ2-6
CASSNTPARVRIYSGANVLTF
TGTGCCAGCAGCAACACCCCAGCCAGGGTCCGGATCTACTCTGGGGCCAACGTCCTGACTTTC
>.|14|.|TRBV19|TRBJ1-6
CASSILQYNSPLHF
TGTGCCAGTAGTATTTTACAGTATAATTCACCCCTCCACTTT
>TRBD1|13|.|TRBV11-3|TRBJ2-1
CASSPGQGNEQFF
TGTGCCAGCAGCCCGGGACAGGGAAATGAGCAGTTCTTC
>.|14|.|TRBV7-6|TRBJ1-4
CASSRGSGNEKLFF
TGTGCCAGCAGCCGCGGTAGTGGTAATGAAAAACTGTTTTTT
>.|15|.|TRBV7-2|TRBJ1-4
CASSLDPGTNEKLFF
TGTGCCAGCAGCTTAGATCCAGGGACTAATGAAAAACTGTTTTTT
>.|14|.|TRBV29-1|TRBJ2-7
CSVEGVGQSYEQYF
TGCAGCGTTGAAGGGGTTGGGCAGAGCTACGAGCAGTACTTC
>TRBD2|14|.|TRBV6-5|TRBJ2-7
CASIPRGVGYEQYF
TGTGCCAGCATCCCCCGGGGGGTCGGCTACGAGCAGTACTTC
>.|15|.|TRBV7-2|TRBJ1-5
CASSFSGHTGQPQHF
TGTGCCAGCAGCTTTTCCGGGCACACGGGGCAGCCCCAGCATTTT
>TRBD2|13|.|TRBV5-6|TRBJ2-7
CASSPPGLDEQYF
TGTGCCAGCAGCCCCCCGGGACTAGACGAGCAGTACTTC
>.|12|few|TRBV5-4|TRBJ2-7
CASNRDSYEQYF
TGTGCCAGCAACAGGGACTCCTACGAGCAGTACTTC
>TRBD2|17|few|TRBV5-1|TRBJ2-3
CASSLDPSGGSTDTQYF
TGCGCCAGCAGCTTGGACCCTAGCGGGGGGTCCACAGATACGCAGTATTTT
>TRBD2|16|.|TRBV6-5|TRBJ2-1
CASSYSGLAGYNEQFF
TGTGCCAGCAGTTACTCCGGACTAGCGGGATACAATGAGCAGTTCTTC
>TRBD1|14|once|TRBV9|TRBJ1-4
CASSRTGTEEKLFF
TGTGCCAGCAGCAGGACAGGGACGGAGGAAAAACTGTTTTTT
>.|14|.|TRBV19|TRBJ2-7
CASTRSTGTHEQYF
TGTGCCAGTACAAGATCGACGGGTACCCACGAGCAGTACTTC
>TRBD1|14|.|TRBV2|TRBJ2-1
CGSLRDRGYNEQFF
TGTGGCAGCCTTCGGGACAGGGGCTACAATGAGCAGTTCTTC
>TRBD1|15|.|TRBV15|TRBJ1-1
CATSRSDRGNTEAFF
TGTGCCACCAGCAGATCCGACAGGGGGAACACTGAAGCTTTCTTT
>.|15|.|TRBV6-4|TRBJ1-5
CASSEVGGSNQPQHF
TGTGCCAGCAGTGAGGTCGGGGGTAGCAATCAGCCCCAGCATTTT
>.|14|.|TRBV2|TRBJ2-7
CASLAGHSFYEQYF
TGTGCCAGCTTAGCTGGACATAGTTTCTACGAGCAGTACTTC
>.|16|.|TRBV19|TRBJ2-3
CASSEGHSIRADTQYF
TGTGCCAGTAGTGAGGGACACTCGATCCGAGCAGATACGCAGTATTTT
>.|16|few|TRBV6-6|TRBJ2-7
CASSYEAYTGKYEQYF
TGTGCCAGCAGTTACGAGGCGTATACAGGGAAATACGAGCAGTACTTC
>.|13|.|TRBV19|TRBJ1-5
CASSIFEGQPQHF
TGTGCCAGTAGTATCTTTGAGGGTCAGCCCCAGCATTTT
>TRBD1|15|.|TRBV5-4|TRBJ2-3
CASSSDRGYTDTQYF
TGTGCCAGCAGCTCCGACAGGGGTTACACAGATACGCAGTATTTT
>.|15|.|TRBV28|TRBJ1-4
CASSFIRATNEKLFF
TGTGCCAGCAGTTTCATTCGCGCAACTAATGAAAAACTGTTTTTT
>TRBD2|13|once|TRBV7-2|TRBJ2-7
CASSTRTSVEQYF
TGTGCCAGCAGCACCCGGACTAGCGTCGAGCAGTACTTC
>TRBD2|14|.|TRBV18|TRBJ2-7
CASSPGTSSYEQYF
TGTGCCAGCTCACCTGGGACTAGCTCCTACGAGCAGTACTTC
>.|16|few|TRBV10-3|TRBJ1-5
CAISEWAISSNQPQHF
TGTGCCATCAGTGAGTGGGCGATATCTAGCAATCAGCCCCAGCATTTT
>.|15|.|TRBV7-2|TRBJ1-4
CASSLVAGANEKLFF
TGTGCCAGCAGCTTAGTTGCAGGGGCTAATGAAAAACTGTTTTTT